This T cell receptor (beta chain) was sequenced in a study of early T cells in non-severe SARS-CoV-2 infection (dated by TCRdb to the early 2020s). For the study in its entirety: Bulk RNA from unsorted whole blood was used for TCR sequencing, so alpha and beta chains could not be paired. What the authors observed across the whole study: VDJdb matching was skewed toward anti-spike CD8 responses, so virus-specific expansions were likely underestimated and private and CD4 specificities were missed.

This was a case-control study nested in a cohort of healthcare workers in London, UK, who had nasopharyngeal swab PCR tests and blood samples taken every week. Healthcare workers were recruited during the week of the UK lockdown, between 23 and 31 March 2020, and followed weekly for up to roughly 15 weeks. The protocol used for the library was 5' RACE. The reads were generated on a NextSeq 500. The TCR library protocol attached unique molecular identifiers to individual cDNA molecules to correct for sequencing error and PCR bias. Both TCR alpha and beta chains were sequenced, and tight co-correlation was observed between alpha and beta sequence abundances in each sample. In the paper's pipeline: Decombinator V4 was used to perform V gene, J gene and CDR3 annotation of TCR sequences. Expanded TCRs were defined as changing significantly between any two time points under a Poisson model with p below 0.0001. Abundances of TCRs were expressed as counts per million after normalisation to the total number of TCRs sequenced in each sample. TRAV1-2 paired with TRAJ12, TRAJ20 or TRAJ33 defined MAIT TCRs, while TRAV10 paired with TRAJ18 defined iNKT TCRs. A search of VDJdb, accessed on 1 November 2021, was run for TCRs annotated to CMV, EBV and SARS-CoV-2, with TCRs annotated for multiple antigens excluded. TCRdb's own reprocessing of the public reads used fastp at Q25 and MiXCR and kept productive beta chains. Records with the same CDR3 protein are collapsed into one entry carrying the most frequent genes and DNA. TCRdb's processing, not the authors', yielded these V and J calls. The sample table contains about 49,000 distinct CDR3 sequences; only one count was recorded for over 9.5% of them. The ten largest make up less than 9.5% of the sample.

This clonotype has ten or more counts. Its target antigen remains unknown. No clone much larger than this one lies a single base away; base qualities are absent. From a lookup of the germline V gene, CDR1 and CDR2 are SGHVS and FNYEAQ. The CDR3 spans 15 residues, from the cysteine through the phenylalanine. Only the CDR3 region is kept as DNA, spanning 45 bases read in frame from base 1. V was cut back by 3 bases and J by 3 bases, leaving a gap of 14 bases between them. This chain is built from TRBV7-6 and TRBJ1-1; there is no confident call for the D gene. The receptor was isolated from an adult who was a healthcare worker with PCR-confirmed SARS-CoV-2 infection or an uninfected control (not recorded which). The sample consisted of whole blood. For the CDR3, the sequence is CASSFSIGKDTEAFF. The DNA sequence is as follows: TGTGCCAGCAGCTTCTCCATCGGGAAAGACACTGAAGCTTTCTTT.